These 29 T cell receptor beta chains were all obtained from the same sample, sequenced in a study of blood T cell repertoires in COVID-19. TCRdb's copy holds only in-frame clones and misses some; the assay was immunoSEQ multiplex PCR. The sample lists 200,000 to 250,000 clones, about 90% occurring once. The sample comprised peripheral blood. These receptors were taken from a man aged 40-55 years with active or convalescent COVID-19.

The chain employs TRBV28 and TRBJ2-7, with 10 bases that match TRBD2. The CDR3 is made up of 17 amino acids. Germline CDR1 reads MDHEN; CDR2 reads SYDVKM. The V and J ends lost 5 bases and 2 bases, in that order; junction bases with no gene match: 12. CDR3 sequence: CASSLKRGGFDPYEQYF. In nucleotides, the CDR3 is TGTGCCAGCAGTCTTAAGCGGGGGGGCTTCGACCCCTACGAGCAGTACTTC.

The chain combines TRBV5-6 with TRBJ1-4; 8 nucleotides align to TRBD1. The V and J ends lost 4 bases and 8 bases, in that order; junction bases with no gene match: 13. The V gene's germline CDR1 is SGHDT and CDR2 YYEEEE. The CDR3 totals 16 residues. CDR3 in DNA: TGTGCCAGCAGCCCCGGCTACCAGGGGGACAGGGAAAAACTGTTTTTT. The encoded protein is CASSPGYQGDREKLFF.

The rearrangement uses TRBV21-1 and TRBJ1-1; the table assigns TRBD1, which was not confirmed against the DNA. TRBV21-1 is designated a pseudogene. CDR3 size: 14 residues. The CDR3 here is CASSNRTGGTEAFF. The CDR3 bases are TGTGCCAGCAGCAACCGGACAGGGGGCACTGAAGCTTTCTTT.

The chain carries TRBV4-1 and TRBJ1-5; 8 bases are a match to TRBD1. The CDR3 is 15 amino acids. Per germline, CDR1 MGHRA and CDR2 YSYEKL. V was pared by 0 bases and J by 7 bases, with 5 bases of the junction left unmatched. This chain's CDR3 is CASSQDATGAQPQHF. The CDR3 DNA reads as TGCGCCAGCAGCCAAGATGCGACAGGGGCACAGCCCCAGCATTTT.

This chain connects TRBV28 to TRBJ2-1; TRBD2 aligns across 12 bases. Germline V gene sequence: CDR1 MDHEN, CDR2 SYDVKM. The CDR3 is made up of 19 amino acids. V lost 6 bases, J lost 0 bases, and 12 bases stayed unmatched. DNA for the CDR3: TGTGCCAGCAGAGGAGCGACTAGCGGGAGTATCATCTCCTACAATGAGCAGTTCTTC. Its protein is CASRGATSGSIISYNEQFF.

The chain couples TRBV10-3 to TRBJ1-2; D not certain. CDR1 ENHRY and CDR2 SYGVKD come from the germline V gene. The CDR3 has 14 residues. V was trimmed by 0 bases and J by 0 bases, leaving 5 bases between them. CDR3 nucleotides: TGTGCCATCAGTGAGTCAACGGCTAACTATGGCTACACCTTC. Protein product: CAISESTANYGYTF.

This clone was observed at least ten times. This chain joins TRBV28 and TRBJ2-4, with no clear D. The CDR3 totals 14 residues. The V gene's germline CDR1 is MDHEN and CDR2 SYDVKM. Trimming pared 5 bases from V and 0 bases from J, leaving 8 bases between. The CDR3 region has the DNA TGTGCCAGCAGTCTCTCGGTAGCCAAAAACATTCAGTACTTC. Its translation: CASSLSVAKNIQYF.

The chain uses TRBV30 and TRBJ1-1; D not certain. This CDR3 is 15 amino acids long. Trimming removed 0 bases at V and 0 bases at J, with 11 bases between. From germline, CDR1 is GTSNPN and CDR2 SVGIG (reference sequence). CDR3 amino acids: CAWSVGLDMNTEAFF. In nucleotides, the CDR3 is TGTGCCTGGAGTGTAGGCCTAGATATGAACACTGAAGCTTTCTTT.

This clone occurred a few times. This chain links TRBV4-1 with TRBJ1-1; 9 bases map to TRBD1. The germline V gene has CDR1 MGHRA and CDR2 YSYEKL. Trimming at V came to 6 bases and at J to 4 bases, leaving 3 bases not matched to a gene. This CDR3 comprises 13 residues. The CDR3 here is CASRQGAGTEAFF. The CDR3 bases are TGCGCCAGCAGACAGGGGGCGGGCACTGAAGCTTTCTTT.

This chain uses TRBV18 with TRBJ1-5; D call uncertain. The V end lost 6 bases, the J end lost 4 bases, and 10 bases lay between the germline ends. CDR1 and CDR2 from the germline V gene are KGHSH and LQKENI. This CDR3 comprises 13 residues. This chain's CDR3 is CASSRDINQPQHF. The CDR3 DNA is TGTGCCAGCTCTAGAGATATAAATCAGCCCCAGCATTTT.

This clone appeared once. The chain combines TRBV4-1 with TRBJ2-2; the D gene is possibly TRBD1 (6 bases). The CDR3 is made up of 16 amino acids. V lost 0 bases and J lost 1, with 9 bases in between. Per the germline V gene, CDR1 is MGHRA and CDR2 is YSYEKL. The CDR3 DNA reads TGCGCCAGCAGCCAAGAGGGCAGGGGGAACACCGGGGAGCTGTTTTTT. It specifies CASSQEGRGNTGELFF.

The chain joins TRBV30 to TRBJ1-1; TRBD1 might be the D (5 bases). V was cut by 2 bases and J by 1 base, with 8 bases left in between. This CDR3 spans 13 amino acids. Germline loops: CDR1 GTSNPN, CDR2 SVGIG (reference sequence). For the CDR3, the DNA is TGTGCCTGGAGTTGGCAGGGGAACACTGAAGCTTTCTTT. Translation: CAWSWQGNTEAFF.

J is TRBJ2-3 and V is TRBV19, with D maybe TRBD2 (6 bases). V was clipped by 3 bases and J by 0 bases, with 7 bases between them. This CDR3 is 14 amino acids long. CDR1 LNHDA and CDR2 SQIVND come from the germline V gene (reference sequence). DNA of the CDR3: TGTGCCAGTAGTATCCGGGGGAGCACAGATACGCAGTATTTT. Translating it yields CASSIRGSTDTQYF.

The rearrangement uses TRBV10-2 and TRBJ1-1; D gene uncertain. V was shortened by 7 bases and J by 0 bases, with 12 bases between the two germline ends. The CDR3 has 14 residues. Germline loops: CDR1 WSHSY, CDR2 SAAADI. CDR3 coding DNA: TGCGCCAGCACTCCGGCCAGGATGAACACTGAAGCTTTCTTT. It is translated as CASTPARMNTEAFF.

The J gene is TRBJ2-7, the V gene TRBV29-1; tentatively, D is TRBD1 (5 bases). CDR1 and CDR2 (germline): SQVTM, ANQGSEA. Between the trimmed V and J ends, which lost 4 bases and 1 base, there was a span of 8 bases. The CDR3 length is 12 residues. CDR3 protein: CSVGGPSYEQYF. CDR3 DNA sequence: TGCAGCGTTGGGGGCCCGTCCTACGAGCAGTACTTC.

The V and J genes are TRBV4-1 and TRBJ1-6; 7 positions match TRBD1. CDR3 length equals 18 residues. CDR1 MGHRA and CDR2 YSYEKL come from the germline V gene. V shed 0 bases and J 7 bases; nucleotides not matched to a gene: 12. This CDR3 is CASSQEGSLAGGNSPLHF. As DNA, the CDR3 is TGCGCCAGCAGCCAAGAAGGTTCTTTAGCAGGGGGGAATTCACCCCTCCACTTT.

J is TRBJ1-2 and V is TRBV4-1, with 8 positions matching TRBD1. This CDR3 is 15 amino acids long. The germline V gene has CDR1 MGHRA and CDR2 YSYEKL. Losses at the gene ends were 0 bases for V and 10 bases for J; bases not matched to a gene: 10. CDR3: CASSQDRDRPLFYTF. The CDR3 DNA is TGCGCCAGCAGCCAAGATCGGGACAGGCCGTTATTCTACACCTTC.

V is TRBV10-2 and J is TRBJ2-7, with D possibly TRBD2 on 6 matching bases. Germline V gene lookup returns CDR1 WSHSY and CDR2 SAAADI. V dropped 2 bases and J dropped 5 bases, with 16 bases sitting between them. This CDR3 has 15 residues. Written as DNA, the CDR3 is TGCGCCAGCAGTGAGGAGGAGGGGATGAGGGACGAGCAGTACTTC. This translates into CASSEEEGMRDEQYF.

The chain recombines TRBV9 with TRBJ2-5, with D unclear. Trimming stripped 0 bases from V and 2 bases from J, with 17 bases between. Germline loops: CDR1 SGDLS, CDR2 YYNGEE. The CDR3 length is 17 residues. CDR3 in DNA: TGTGCCAGCAGCGTAGGGAGAGAGCTTAACTTACAAGAGACCCAGTACTTC. Translation: CASSVGRELNLQETQYF.

J is TRBJ2-1 and V is TRBV18; 8 bases align to TRBD2. V was pared by 6 bases and J by 4 bases, with 8 bases of the junction left unmatched. This CDR3 contains 15 residues. CDR1 is KGHSH, CDR2 LQKENI, per germline. CDR3 sequence: CASSIAGQGYNEQFF. The CDR3 DNA sequence: TGTGCCAGCTCTATAGCGGGGCAGGGGTACAATGAGCAGTTCTTC.

Remarks on this clone: The missing conserved phenylalanine or tryptophan at the end of this CDR3 makes a read error likely. Because the CDR3's place on the DNA is in doubt, the DNA is left out and the CDR3 is given as listed by TCRdb. This sequence joins TRBV5-1 and TRBJ1-6; TRBD1 reflects the table's D call only, with no check against the DNA. Termini included, the CDR3 measures 10 amino acids. Per germline, CDR1 SGHRS and CDR2 YFSETQ. CDR3 residues: CASSLVHPSS.

CDR3: CASSAQREGGANVLTF. CDR3 DNA sequence: TGTGCCAGCAGCGCACAGCGGGAGGGAGGGGCCAACGTCCTGACTTTC. The chain recombines TRBV9 with TRBJ2-6, with TRBD2 matching 10 bases. The ends lost 3 bases at V and 4 bases at J; junction bases unmatched: 4. This CDR3 has 16 amino acids. Germline-derived CDR1 and CDR2 are SGDLS and YYNGEE.

The chain combines TRBV6-5 with TRBJ1-2, with TRBD1 matching 9 bases. J gave up 14 bases and V 6 bases, and 16 bases lay outside the gene matches. The CDR3 runs to 14 residues. Germline CDR1 is MNHEY and CDR2 is SVGAGI. The CDR3: CASRMTGGNFSPTF. In DNA, the CDR3 is TGTGCCAGCAGAATGACAGGGGGGAATTTCTCACCAACCTTC.

The chain has TRBV30 and TRBJ1-6; D is unresolved. Deletions cut 0 bases from V and 7 bases from J, with 16 bases between. Per the germline V gene, CDR1 is GTSNPN and CDR2 is SVGIG (reference sequence). The CDR3 spans 16 residues. The chain's CDR3 is CAWSVRRVSPNSPLHF. CDR3 DNA: TGTGCCTGGAGTGTACGGCGGGTCAGTCCGAATTCACCCCTCCACTTT. The whole variable domain, remainder taken from reference TRBV30 and TRBJ1-6, is SQTIHQWPATLVQPVGSPLSLECTVEGTSNPNLYWYRQAAGRGLQLLFYSVGIGQISSEVPQNLSASRPQDRQFILSSKKLLLSDSGFYLCAWSVRRVSPNSPLHFGNGTRLTVT.

The V gene is TRBV5-5, the J gene TRBJ2-7, with a tentative D call TRBD2 (5 bases). Trimming cost V 0 bases and J 4 bases, with 11 bases left between them. CDR1 SGHKS and CDR2 YYEKEE come from the germline V gene (reference sequence). CDR3 size: 14 residues. CDR3 region: CASSLVAPLYEQYF. The DNA for the CDR3 is TGTGCCAGCAGCTTGGTAGCGCCTCTTTACGAGCAGTACTTC. Using reference TRBV5-5 and TRBJ2-7 for the parts outside the CDR3, the full variable domain is DAGVTQSPTHLIKTRGQQVTLRCSPISGHKSVSWYQQVLGQGPQFIFQYYEKEERGRGNFPDRFSARQFPNYSSELNVNALLLGDSALYLCASSLVAPLYEQYFGPGTRLTVT.

This clone was counted once. The chain carries TRBV30 and TRBJ1-1, with TRBD1 as a possible D gene (6 bases). The CDR3 is 13 residues long. In germline, CDR1 is GTSNPN, CDR2 SVGIG (reference sequence). Trimming took off 2 bases at V and 1 base at J, with 8 bases between the two ends. CDR3 sequence reads: CAWSIRGNTEAFF. Written as DNA, the CDR3 is TGTGCCTGGAGTATCAGGGGGAACACTGAAGCTTTCTTT.

The chain links TRBV19 to TRBJ2-5, with 8 bases that match TRBD1. The J segment lost 0 bases and the V segment lost 3 bases, leaving 12 bases of the junction unmatched. The CDR3 runs to 18 residues. From germline, CDR1 is LNHDA and CDR2 SQIVND (reference sequence). CDR3: CASSIRAGGLGYQETQYF. The CDR3 coding sequence is TGTGCCAGTAGTATCCGGGCAGGGGGCTTGGGGTACCAAGAGACCCAGTACTTC. The whole variable domain, filled in from reference TRBV19 and TRBJ2-5, reads DGGITQSPKYLFRKEGQNVTLSCEQNLNHDAMYWYRQDPGQGLRLIYYSQIVNDFQKGDIAEGYSVSREKKESFPLTVTSAQKNPTAFYLCASSIRAGGLGYQETQYFGPGTRLLVL.

This clone was counted only a few times. V and J are TRBV18 and TRBJ1-5; D is unclear. Trimming pared 5 bases from V and 2 bases from J, leaving 7 bases between. Per germline, CDR1 KGHSH and CDR2 LQKENI. This CDR3 is built from 13 residues. The CDR3 reads CASSSDGNQPQHF. The CDR3 DNA is TGTGCCAGCTCAAGCGACGGCAATCAGCCCCAGCATTTT.

The rearrangement uses TRBV27 and TRBJ2-1; 11 bases fit TRBD2. Germline loops: CDR1 MNHEY, CDR2 SMNVEV (reference sequence). Germline trimming cut 5 bases from V and 7 bases from J; bases unmatched to any gene: 10. This CDR3 has 16 residues. CDR3 nucleotides: TGTGCCAGCAGTCTTTTTACTAGCGGGAGCAATAATGAGCAGTTCTTC. It yields the protein CASSLFTSGSNNEQFF.